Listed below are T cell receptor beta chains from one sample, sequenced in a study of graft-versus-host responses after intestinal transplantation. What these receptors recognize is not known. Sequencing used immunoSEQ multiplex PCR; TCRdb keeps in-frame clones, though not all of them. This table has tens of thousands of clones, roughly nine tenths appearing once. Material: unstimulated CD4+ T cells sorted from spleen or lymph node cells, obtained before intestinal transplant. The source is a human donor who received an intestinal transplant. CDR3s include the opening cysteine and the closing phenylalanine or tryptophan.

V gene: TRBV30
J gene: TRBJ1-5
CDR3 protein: CAWSSGQYNQPQHF

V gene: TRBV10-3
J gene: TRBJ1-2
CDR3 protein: CAIRPATGNYGYTF

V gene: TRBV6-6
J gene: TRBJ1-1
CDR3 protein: CASTKQGRTEAFF

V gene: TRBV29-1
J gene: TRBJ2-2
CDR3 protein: CSVDRTGGGGGELFF

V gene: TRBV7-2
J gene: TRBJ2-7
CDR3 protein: CASSLAGQPVWEQYF

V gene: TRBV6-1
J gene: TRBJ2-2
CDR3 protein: CASSEAGLTGLKPGELFF

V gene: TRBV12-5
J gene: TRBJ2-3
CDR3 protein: CASGLAPGTDTQYF

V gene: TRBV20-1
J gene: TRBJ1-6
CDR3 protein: CSARENSPLHF

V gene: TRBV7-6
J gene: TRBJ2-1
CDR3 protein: CASSQGGGSSYNEQFF

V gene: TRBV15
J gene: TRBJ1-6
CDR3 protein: CATSRDPGGNSPLHF

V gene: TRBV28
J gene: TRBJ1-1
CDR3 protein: CASSLGQGNTEAFF

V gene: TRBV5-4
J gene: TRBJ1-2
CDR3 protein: CASSLGSGVNYGYTF

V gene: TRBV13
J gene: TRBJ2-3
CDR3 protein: CASRTSGTDTQYF

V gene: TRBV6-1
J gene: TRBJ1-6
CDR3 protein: CASLEGTSYNSPLHF

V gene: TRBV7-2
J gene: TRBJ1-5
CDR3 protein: CASSPFGMGAHQPQHF

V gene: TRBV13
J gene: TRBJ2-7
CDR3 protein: CASSLGLATKESYEQYF

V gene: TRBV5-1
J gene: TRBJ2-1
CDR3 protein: CASSPGGTGVLNEQFF

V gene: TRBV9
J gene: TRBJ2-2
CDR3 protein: CASSLTSGGFNTGELFF

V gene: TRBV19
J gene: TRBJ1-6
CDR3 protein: CASSILPMGSSYNSPLHF

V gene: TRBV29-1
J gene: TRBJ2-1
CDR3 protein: CSASTGAYNEQFF